This TCR beta chain was observed in a study of T cell responses to AZD1222 COVID-19 vaccine. Study-wide results and limits: The CD4 TCRs associated with vaccination extended across spike and predominated at 160-218 and 743-854.

Libraries were prepared by immunoSEQ multiplex PCR; TCRdb keeps only in-frame clonotypes and omits some of them. The sample holds under 200,000 clones, around 89% seen once. Note on this clone: Its specificity is unknown.

The V gene's germline CDR1 is SGDLS and CDR2 YYNGEE. The CDR3 is made up of 13 amino acids. The V and J ends lost 3 bases and 3 bases, in that order; junction bases with no gene match: 2. The TCR sequence derives from an adult who received the AZD1222 COVID-19 vaccine. Sample: peripheral blood, taken 28 days after the second AZD1222 dose. The chain is built from TRBV9 and TRBJ1-2; 7 bases agree with TRBD1. CDR3 DNA sequence: TGTGCCAGCAGCGGAACAGGGGACTATGGCTACACCTTC. Translation: CASSGTGDYGYTF.